The 9 T cell receptor beta chains given below trace back to one sample, sequenced in a study of post-analysis software for immune sequencing data. Study-wide points: Patients showed TRBV5-6, TRBV5-1 and TRBV20-1 among four to six TRBV segments more frequent than in controls.

Researchers reported that TCR beta cDNA libraries carried unique molecular identifiers. TCRdb used MiXCR to reprocess the PCR reads, holding one entry per CDR3 protein. Of about 430,000 distinct CDR3 sequences listed, 30% to 45% are singletons. No cognate antigen is known for these TCRs. The sequencing input was blood. The receptor source for this set is a girl aged 2 to 9 with multiple sclerosis.

This clonotype has just a few counts. J is TRBJ2-5 and V is TRBV25-1, with TRBD1 as a possible D gene (7 bases). Trimming pared 5 bases from V and 0 bases from J, leaving 13 bases between. Germline CDR1 reads MGHDK; CDR2 reads SYGVNS. The CDR3 sequence is 15 residues long. CDR3: CASSSSGGYQETQYF. In DNA, the CDR3 is TGTGCCAGCAGTTCCTCAGGGGGGTACCAAGAGACCCAGTACTTC.

In this sample, this clonotype turned up many times. The J gene is TRBJ2-1, the V gene TRBV29-1; weak D call: TRBD2 (5 bases). Trimming removed 0 bases at V and 4 bases at J, with 13 bases between. Germline CDR1 SQVTM, CDR2 ANQGSEA. The CDR3 loop spans 15 amino acids. This CDR3 is CSVEEWASRYNEQFF. The CDR3 DNA sequence: TGCAGCGTTGAAGAGTGGGCTAGCAGATACAATGAGCAGTTCTTC.

With regard to this clonotype: One junction end disagrees with the germline gene, perhaps due to a read error. This chain joins TRBV12-3 or TRBV12-4 and TRBJ2-1; a weak D match, TRBD2 (6 bases). This CDR3 is 14 amino acids long. CDR3 residues: CPSSWRDSFNEQFF. In nucleotides, the CDR3 is TGTCCCAGCAGTTGGCGGGACTCATTCAATGAGCAGTTCTTC.

The chain joins TRBV7-9 to TRBJ2-6, with D tentatively TRBD1 (6 bases). Per germline, CDR1 SEHNR and CDR2 FQNEAQ (reference sequence). Trimming pared 0 bases from V and 2 bases from J, leaving 14 bases between. The CDR3 runs 18 residues. The CDR3 DNA follows: TGTGCCAGCAGCTTAGCCTCCACAGGGAGCGCTGGGGCCAACGTCCTGACTTTC. It is translated as CASSLASTGSAGANVLTF. Filled out from reference TRBV7-9 and TRBJ2-6, the complete variable domain reads DTGVSQNPRHKITKRGQNVTFRCDPISEHNRLYWYRQTLGQGPEFLTYFQNEAQLEKSRLLSDRFSAERPKGSFSTLEIQRTEQGDSAMYLCASSLASTGSAGANVLTFGAGSRLTVL.

This clonotype was seen more than once but under ten times. This chain joins TRBV12-3 or TRBV12-4 and TRBJ1-1; D uncertain. The V gene lost 6 bases and the J gene lost 0 bases, with 17 bases spanning the gap. The CDR3 is 16 amino acids. CDR3 region: CASSPGFRALNTEAFF. The CDR3 nucleotides are TGTGCCAGCAGCCCAGGCTTCCGGGCCTTGAACACTGAAGCTTTCTTT.

The V and J genes are TRBV7-2 and TRBJ2-2; D is possibly TRBD2 (5 bases). Germline CDR1 and CDR2: SGHTA and FQGNSA. CDR3 length: 13 amino acids. Trimming left V 4 bases short and J 8 bases short, with 11 bases between. The chain's CDR3 is CASSSEPGGELFF. The DNA of the CDR3 is TGTGCCAGCAGCTCGGAACCGGGGGGGGAGCTGTTTTTT.

This clonotype was found a few times. The chain recombines TRBV20-1 with TRBJ2-1; 11 bases are shared with TRBD2. This CDR3 is 14 amino acids long. Germline CDR1 and CDR2: DFQATT and SNEGSKA (reference sequence). V lost 3 bases and J lost 6; bases outside the gene matches: 4. As DNA, the CDR3 is TGCAGTGCTAGGGTAGCGGGGGGGCTCAATGAGCAGTTCTTC. This translates into CSARVAGGLNEQFF.

The rearrangement joins TRBV7-2 to TRBJ1-2; D remains ambiguous. The CDR3 is 17 amino acids. V was cut by 5 bases and J by 3 bases, with 22 bases left in between. Looked up from germline, CDR1 is SGHTA and CDR2 is FQGNSA. Here the CDR3 DNA reads TGTGCCAGCAGCCTCGCATCTGGAAGAGGCGGATACTATGGCTACACCTTC. Translating it yields CASSLASGRGGYYGYTF.

This chain uses TRBV6-5 with TRBJ1-1; 10 bases are shared with TRBD1. J gave up 5 bases and V 6 bases, and 6 bases lay outside the gene matches. The CDR3 is 14 amino acids. Germline assignment: CDR1 MNHEY and CDR2 SVGAGI. As DNA, the CDR3 is TGTGCCAGCAGCCTTGACAGGGGGCCTACTGAAGCTTTCTTT. The encoded protein is CASSLDRGPTEAFF.